Shown below are 11 T cell receptor beta chains from a single sample sequenced in a study of T-cell memory formation after mild COVID-19. TCRdb processed the 5' RACE reads anew with MiXCR; each CDR3 protein has one entry. The sample contains about 270,000 distinct CDR3 sequences, under 20% of which appear only once. Sequenced sample: PBMCs or a T cell subset sorted from them (not recorded which). The source of these receptors is a man younger than 35 who had mild COVID-19 (a few samples of this study predate the infection). Cell type and time point are not known.

This clonotype appeared a few times. This chain uses TRBV28 with TRBJ1-2; no reliable D call. CDR1 is MDHEN, CDR2 SYDVKM, per germline. The ends were cut back, 2 bases at V and 5 bases at J, with 6 bases in the middle. The CDR3 is 12 residues long. The CDR3 nucleotides are TGTGCCAGCAGTTTAGCCAGATATGGCTACACCTTC. It encodes CASSLARYGYTF.

This clonotype occurred many times. This sequence joins TRBV11-2 and TRBJ2-5; 10 bases are shared with TRBD2. Germline CDR1 SGHAT, CDR2 FQNNGV. J was trimmed by 5 bases and V by 7 bases; bases with no gene match: 4. CDR3 length: 13 amino acids. DNA for the CDR3: TGTGCCAGCACCGGGACTAGCGCGGAGACCCAGTACTTC. This sequence encodes CASTGTSAETQYF.

The chain has TRBV20-1 and TRBJ1-5, with D perhaps matching TRBD1 (5 bases). Germline assignment: CDR1 DFQATT and CDR2 SNEGSKA (reference sequence). This CDR3 spans 13 amino acids. V lost 5 bases to trimming and J lost 4 bases, with 12 bases between them. CDR3 coding DNA: TGCAGTGCTCGCAGGGAGGGGAATCAGCCCCAGCATTTT. Amino acids: CSARREGNQPQHF.

This clonotype was detected a few times. The chain couples TRBV24-1 to TRBJ1-5; 7 bases align to TRBD1. Germline V lookup: CDR1 KGHDR, CDR2 SFDVKD. The V and J ends lost 4 bases and 0 bases, in that order; junction bases with no gene match: 8. There are 17 residues in the CDR3. In DNA form, the CDR3 reads TGTGCCACCAGTGAGATGGACAGGTCCAATAGCAATCAGCCCCAGCATTTT. Its translation: CATSEMDRSNSNQPQHF.

This clonotype has more than one count but fewer than ten. The V call is TRBV6-5, the J call TRBJ1-6; tentative D call: TRBD1 (6 bases). Deletions cut 0 bases from V and 0 bases from J, with 12 bases between. CDR3 length equals 18 residues. Germline loops: CDR1 MNHEY, CDR2 SVGAGI. CDR3 loop: CASSYSDRISSYNSPLHF. DNA of the CDR3: TGTGCCAGCAGTTACTCGGACAGAATAAGCTCCTATAATTCACCCCTCCACTTT.

This clonotype has a handful of counts. The CDR3 sequence is CASSHLPGGPDTQYF. The CDR3 DNA reads TGTGCCAGCAGCCACCTTCCGGGGGGGCCGGATACGCAGTATTTT. The V gene is TRBV7-2, the J gene TRBJ2-3, with 8 bases aligning to TRBD2. Looked up from germline, CDR1 is SGHTA and CDR2 is FQGNSA. The V and J ends lost 5 bases and 6 bases, in that order; junction bases with no gene match: 10. This CDR3 contains 15 residues.

This clonotype was recorded a few times. This chain links TRBV27 with TRBJ2-1; perhaps TRBD2 as D (5 bases). Germline V gives CDR1 MNHEY, CDR2 SMNVEV (reference sequence). This CDR3 has 15 amino acids. The V end was cut by 1 base, the J end by 9 bases, with 16 bases between. The CDR3 loop is CASSLFGDRGGEQFF. In DNA, the CDR3 is TGTGCCAGCAGTTTATTTGGTGATCGGGGTGGTGAGCAGTTCTTC.

This chain joins TRBV4-3 and TRBJ2-2; D unclear. The CDR3 has 14 residues. Trimming removed 0 bases from V and 3 bases from J, with 5 bases in between. Germline V gene data show CDR1 as LGHNA and CDR2 as YSLEER. In nucleotides, the CDR3 is TGCGCCAGCAGCCAAGATAGTCACACCGGGGAGCTGTTTTTT. Amino acids: CASSQDSHTGELFF.

This clonotype was observed a few times. The rearrangement uses TRBV27 and TRBJ2-7; D is perhaps TRBD1 or TRBD2 (5 bases each). This CDR3 region has 12 residues. Germline V gene sequence: CDR1 MNHEY, CDR2 SMNVEV (reference sequence). Trimming shortened V by 8 bases and J by 4 bases, and 12 bases separated the two germline ends. As DNA, the CDR3 is TGTGCCAGCGGGGACGGACCGTACGAGCAGTACGTC. It encodes CASGDGPYEQYV.

This clonotype was observed at least ten times. The chain is built from TRBV4-1 and TRBJ1-1; D is ambiguous. Germline CDR1 reads MGHRA; CDR2 reads YSYEKL. The CDR3 sequence is 17 residues long. V was cut by 0 bases and J by 4 bases, with 18 bases left in between. Here the CDR3 DNA reads TGCGCCAGCAGCCAAGAACCTAAGGGATCCTTAGGCACTGAAGCTTTCTTT. Amino acid sequence: CASSQEPKGSLGTEAFF.

This chain links TRBV25-1 with TRBJ1-4, with no clear D. Germline V CDR1 and CDR2: MGHDK, SYGVNS. V shed 7 bases and J shed 9 bases, with 15 bases lying between them. The length of the CDR3 is 13 residues. CDR3 DNA sequence: TGTGCCAGCACGCCGATTGACCGGCAAAAACTGTTTTTT. It yields the protein CASTPIDRQKLFF. The complete variable domain, with remaining parts taken from reference TRBV25-1 and TRBJ1-4, reads EADIYQTPRYLVIGTGKKITLECSQTMGHDKMYWYQQDPGMELHLIHYSYGVNSTEKGDLSSESTVSRIRTEHFPLTLESARPSHTSQYLCASTPIDRQKLFFGSGTQLSVL.